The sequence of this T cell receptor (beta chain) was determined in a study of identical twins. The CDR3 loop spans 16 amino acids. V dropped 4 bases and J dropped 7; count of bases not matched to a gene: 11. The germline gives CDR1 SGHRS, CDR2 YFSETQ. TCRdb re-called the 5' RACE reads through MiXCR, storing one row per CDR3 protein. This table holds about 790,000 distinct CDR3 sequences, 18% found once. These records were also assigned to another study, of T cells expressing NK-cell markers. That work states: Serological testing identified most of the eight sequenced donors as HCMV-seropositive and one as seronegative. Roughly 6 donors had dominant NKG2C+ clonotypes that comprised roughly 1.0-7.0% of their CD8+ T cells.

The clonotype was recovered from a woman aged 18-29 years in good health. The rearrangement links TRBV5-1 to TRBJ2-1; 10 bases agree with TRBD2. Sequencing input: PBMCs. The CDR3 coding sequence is TGCGCCAGCAGCGGGCAGCCGGGACTAGCGACGAATGAGCAGTTCTTC. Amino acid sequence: CASSGQPGLATNEQFF.